The clone carrying this T cell receptor beta chain was counted between two and nine times. This sample was taken from a study of control samples from healthy donors and cancer patients. The protocol was immunoSEQ multiplex PCR, while the TCRdb copy is restricted to in-frame clones and leaves out a portion. Among 150,000 to 200,000 clones listed, 80% to 95% were seen once. This CDR3 contains 16 residues. Between the trimmed V and J ends, which lost 5 bases and 6 bases, there was a span of 19 bases. Germline assignment: CDR1 MDHEN and CDR2 SYDVKM. This TCR was recovered from a woman aged 30 to 39 in good health. The rearrangement uses TRBV28 and TRBJ1-4; D is unclear. What was sequenced was blood. CDR3 sequence: CASSLGLGGLDEKLFF. CDR3 nucleotides: TGTGCCAGCAGTCTAGGCTTGGGAGGGTTGGATGAAAAACTGTTTTTT.